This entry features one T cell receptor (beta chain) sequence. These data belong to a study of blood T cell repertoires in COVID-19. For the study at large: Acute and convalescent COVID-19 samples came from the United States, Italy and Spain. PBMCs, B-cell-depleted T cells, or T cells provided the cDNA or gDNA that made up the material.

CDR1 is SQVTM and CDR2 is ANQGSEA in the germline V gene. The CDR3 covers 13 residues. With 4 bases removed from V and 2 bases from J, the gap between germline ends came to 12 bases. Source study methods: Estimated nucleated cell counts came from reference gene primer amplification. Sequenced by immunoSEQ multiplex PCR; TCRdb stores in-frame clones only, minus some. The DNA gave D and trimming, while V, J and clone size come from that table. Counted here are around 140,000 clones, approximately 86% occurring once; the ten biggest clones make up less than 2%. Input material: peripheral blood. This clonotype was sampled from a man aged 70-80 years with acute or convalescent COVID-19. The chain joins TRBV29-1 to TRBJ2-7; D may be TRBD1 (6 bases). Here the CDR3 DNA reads TGCAGCGTTGCTTCAGGGGATACCTACGAGCAGTACTTC. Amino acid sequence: CSVASGDTYEQYF.